Shown below are 29 T cell receptor beta chains from a single sample sequenced in a study of cytotoxic CD8 clonotypes in ibrutinib-treated CLL. The data were produced by immunoSEQ multiplex PCR, yet TCRdb's version contains in-frame clones alone and is incomplete. Here the sample spans more than 300,000 clones, around four fifths being singletons. The sequences come from PBMCs, collected before ibrutinib treatment. These receptors all stem from a human donor with chronic lymphocytic leukemia.

The V gene is TRBV11-2, the J gene TRBJ2-3; either TRBD1 or TRBD2 may fit D (6 bases each). The germline CDR1 and CDR2 sequences are SGHAT and FQNNGV. The CDR3 covers 15 residues. V was pared by 1 base and J by 2 bases, with 10 bases between. The CDR3 DNA sequence: TGTGCCAGCAGCTTAGGGGGGGCTGCCACAGATACGCAGTATTTT. This encodes CASSLGGAATDTQYF.

This clone was detected a few times. Distinct nucleotide sequences in the sample also encode this CDR3. The J gene is TRBJ2-7, the V gene TRBV6-5, with 8 bases identical to TRBD2. This CDR3 spans 14 amino acids. CDR1 and CDR2 (germline): MNHEY, SVGAGI. With V trimmed by 5 bases and J by 0 bases, 3 bases remained unmatched. CDR3 amino acids: CASSTSGSSYEQYF. As DNA, the CDR3 is TGTGCCAGCAGTACTAGCGGTAGCTCCTACGAGCAGTACTTC.

CDR3 protein: CASSESGEAFF. The CDR3 coding sequence is TGTGCCAGCAGTGAATCAGGGGAAGCTTTCTTT. The V and J genes are TRBV2 and TRBJ1-1; possibly TRBD1 for D (5 bases). There are 11 residues in the CDR3. The V gene's germline CDR1 is SNHLY and CDR2 FYNNEI. V lost 2 bases and J lost 8, with 6 bases in between.

The chain combines TRBV19 with TRBJ1-5; 10 bases match TRBD1. V was pared by 3 bases and J by 7 bases, with 18 bases of the junction left unmatched. Looked up from germline, CDR1 is LNHDA and CDR2 is SQIVND (reference sequence). The length of the CDR3 is 19 residues. The CDR3 spells CASSIPLYRDRGSEQPQHF. DNA of the CDR3: TGTGCCAGTAGTATCCCCTTATACCGGGACAGGGGATCGGAGCAGCCCCAGCATTTT. Supplemented by reference TRBV19 and TRBJ1-5, the full variable domain reads DGGITQSPKYLFRKEGQNVTLSCEQNLNHDAMYWYRQDPGQGLRLIYYSQIVNDFQKGDIAEGYSVSREKKESFPLTVTSAQKNPTAFYLCASSIPLYRDRGSEQPQHFGDGTRLSIL.

Only a few counts were recorded for this clone. The chain joins TRBV4-3 to TRBJ2-7; 7 bases are shared with TRBD1. With 4 bases clipped from V and 0 bases from J, the junction kept 3 bases outside the gene matches. CDR1 and CDR2 (germline): LGHNA, YSLEER. The CDR3 is 14 residues long. The CDR3 DNA reads TGCGCCAGCAGCCCCCGGACAGGCTCCTACGAGCAGTACTTC. This codes for CASSPRTGSYEQYF.

V is TRBV7-2 and J is TRBJ1-5; 9 bases are a match to TRBD1. CDR3 size: 13 residues. Per germline, CDR1 SGHTA and CDR2 FQGNSA. The V and J ends lost 5 bases and 5 bases, in that order; junction bases with no gene match: 1. The CDR3 spells CASSGTGYQPQHF. DNA for the CDR3: TGTGCCAGCAGCGGGACAGGGTATCAGCCCCAGCATTTT. Using reference TRBV7-2 and TRBJ1-5 for the parts outside the CDR3, the full variable domain is GAGVSQSPSNKVTEKGKDVELRCDPISGHTALYWYRQSLGQGLEFLIYFQGNSAPDKSGLPSDRFSAERTGGSVSTLTIQRTQQEDSAVYLCASSGTGYQPQHFGDGTRLSIL.

The chain couples TRBV29-1 to TRBJ1-2; D gene unclear. The CDR3 totals 13 residues. Germline CDR1 is SQVTM and CDR2 is ANQGSEA. V was cut by 0 bases and J by 4 bases, with 9 bases left in between. The chain's CDR3 is CSVEDEVFYGYTF. The CDR3 DNA reads TGCAGCGTTGAAGATGAAGTTTTCTATGGCTACACCTTC.

V usage is TRBV9 and J usage is TRBJ1-1; a possible D gene is TRBD1 (6 bases). This CDR3 contains 18 residues. V was cut by 0 bases and J by 0 bases, with 18 bases left in between. CDR1 SGDLS and CDR2 YYNGEE come from the germline V gene. CDR3 in DNA: TGTGCCAGCAGCGTAGGTCAGGGGCCCGCGGGCTTGAACACTGAAGCTTTCTTT. It is translated as CASSVGQGPAGLNTEAFF.

J is TRBJ1-5 and V is TRBV4-2, with D possibly being TRBD1 (5 bases). Germline CDR1 LGHNA, CDR2 YNFKEQ. The length of the CDR3 is 15 residues. V was shortened by 1 base and J by 9 bases, with 16 bases between the two germline ends. CDR3 region: CASSQGPRDPWPQHF. The CDR3 coding sequence is TGTGCCAGCAGCCAAGGACCCAGGGACCCCTGGCCCCAGCATTTT.

This clone was detected once. The CDR3 bases are TGTGCCAGCAGCTTAGAAGGTACTAGCGGAACCTACGAGCAGTACTTC. Translated: CASSLEGTSGTYEQYF. The chain is built from TRBV7-3 and TRBJ2-7, with 8 nucleotides matching TRBD2. Germline lookup yields CDR1 SGHTA and CDR2 FQGTGA. J lost 2 bases, V lost 2 bases, and 8 bases had no gene match. The CDR3 extends over 16 amino acids. The variable domain in full, with the rest retrieved from reference TRBV7-3 and TRBJ2-7, is GAGVSQTPSNKVTEKGKYVELRCDPISGHTALYWYRQSLGQGPEFLIYFQGTGAADDSGLPNDRFFAVRPEGSVSTLKIQRTERGDSAVYLCASSLEGTSGTYEQYFGPGTRLTVT.

The V and J genes are TRBV5-6 and TRBJ2-1; D perhaps matches TRBD1 (5 bases). V was clipped by 1 base and J by 7 bases, with 15 bases between them. CDR3 size: 15 residues. Germline CDR1 SGHDT, CDR2 YYEEEE. The CDR3 is CASSLRPGILNEQFF. The CDR3 bases are TGTGCCAGCAGCTTGAGGCCAGGGATCTTGAATGAGCAGTTCTTC.

In DNA form, the CDR3 reads TGTGCCAGCAGCCGAGGAACGACAACTCAGGGGGTTAGTGAAAAACTGTTTTTT. This codes for CASSRGTTTQGVSEKLFF. This chain joins TRBV5-8 and TRBJ1-4; 7 bases align to TRBD1. In germline, CDR1 is SGHTS, CDR2 YDEGEE. Germline trimming cut 4 bases from V and 7 bases from J; bases unmatched to any gene: 19. The CDR3 is 18 residues long.

In its sample, this clone was seen a few times. The chain joins TRBV30 to TRBJ1-1; D is unresolved. The V and J ends lost 7 bases and 8 bases respectively, with 11 bases between them. CDR1 and CDR2 (germline): GTSNPN, SVGIG (reference sequence). The CDR3 consists of 10 residues. The CDR3 here is CASKGREAFF. The CDR3 bases are TGTGCCTCTAAGGGCAGGGAAGCTTTCTTT.

V is TRBV5-1 and J is TRBJ2-7; D not certain. V was pared by 4 bases and J by 2 bases, with 13 bases between. The CDR3 sequence is 14 residues long. CDR1 and CDR2 (germline): SGHRS, YFSETQ. The CDR3 nucleotides read TGCGCCAGCAGCCCCCGACTCTTCGCCTACGAGCAGTACTTC. This gives the protein CASSPRLFAYEQYF.

The table lists this clone with a few counts. The V call is TRBV28, the J call TRBJ2-2; D is perhaps TRBD1 (5 bases). Deletions cut 8 bases from V and 0 bases from J, with 10 bases between. Germline CDR1 MDHEN, CDR2 SYDVKM. This CDR3 region has 14 residues. The CDR3 protein is CASVGHTNTGELFF. The CDR3 DNA reads TGTGCCAGCGTTGGACACACGAACACCGGGGAGCTGTTTTTT.

The rearrangement uses TRBV16 and TRBJ1-2; D unresolved. The CDR3 contains 12 residues. The V gene's germline CDR1 is KGHSY and CDR2 FQNENV. V lost 3 bases, J lost 7 bases, and 9 bases lay in between. For the CDR3, the DNA is TGTGCCAGCAGCCACGGCGGCAGTGGCTACACCTTC. Its protein product is CASSHGGSGYTF.

The V and J genes are TRBV7-9 and TRBJ2-1; 14 bases match TRBD2. Germline V gives CDR1 SEHNR, CDR2 FQNEAQ (reference sequence). The length of the CDR3 is 18 residues. The trim removed 5 bases at V and 4 bases at J, leaving 10 bases unmatched. The CDR3 DNA is TGTGCCAGCAGCCCGATGGGACTAGCGGGAGAGCCTTACAATGAGCAGTTCTTC. Its protein is CASSPMGLAGEPYNEQFF. Filled out from reference TRBV7-9 and TRBJ2-1, the complete variable domain reads DTGVSQNPRHKITKRGQNVTFRCDPISEHNRLYWYRQTLGQGPEFLTYFQNEAQLEKSRLLSDRFSAERPKGSFSTLEIQRTEQGDSAMYLCASSPMGLAGEPYNEQFFGPGTRLTVL.

The chain has TRBV27 and TRBJ2-7; D uncertain. The CDR3 contains 13 residues. Trimming removed 2 bases from V and 4 bases from J, with 9 bases in between. CDR1 and CDR2 (germline): MNHEY, SMNVEV (reference sequence). CDR3 nucleotides: TGTGCCAGCAGTTTAGCGGAATCTTACGAGCAGTACTTC. This gives the protein CASSLAESYEQYF.

The V call is TRBV11-2, the J call TRBJ2-1, with 10 bases aligning to TRBD2. The CDR3 is 17 amino acids. The J segment lost 4 bases and the V segment lost 2 bases, leaving 8 bases of the junction unmatched. The germline V gene has CDR1 SGHAT and CDR2 FQNNGV. The CDR3 DNA follows: TGTGCCAGCAGCTTATGGTGGACTAGCGGAGTGTACAATGAGCAGTTCTTC. Translation: CASSLWWTSGVYNEQFF.

This chain connects TRBV11-2 to TRBJ2-7; TRBD2 matches at 10 bases. V gave up 3 bases and J gave up 0 bases; unmatched junction bases: 8. Germline loops: CDR1 SGHAT, CDR2 FQNNGV. This CDR3 has 17 amino acids. CDR3 residues: CASSLRLAGLSSYEQYF. The CDR3 nucleotides read TGTGCCAGCAGCTTGAGACTAGCGGGCCTCTCCTCCTACGAGCAGTACTTC.

This chain connects TRBV6-5 to TRBJ1-4; 8 bases are a match to TRBD1. Per the germline V gene, CDR1 is MNHEY and CDR2 is SVGAGI. V shed 6 bases and J 5 bases; nucleotides not matched to a gene: 8. This CDR3 region has 15 residues. The DNA of the CDR3 is TGTGCCAGCAGCCCTAGGACAGGGAGGAATGAAAAACTGTTTTTT. This encodes CASSPRTGRNEKLFF.

The chain uses TRBV27 and TRBJ2-1, with TRBD1 identical over 8 bases. The length of the CDR3 is 16 residues. In germline, CDR1 is MNHEY, CDR2 SMNVEV (reference sequence). Trimming removed 7 bases from V and 6 bases from J; junction bases left unmatched: 14. CDR3 residues: CASNPNRDRISNEQFF. The CDR3 bases are TGTGCCAGCAACCCTAACCGGGACAGGATAAGCAATGAGCAGTTCTTC.

J is TRBJ1-4 and V is TRBV7-2, with a tentative D call TRBD1 (5 bases). This CDR3 is 15 amino acids long. Deletions cut 0 bases from V and 4 bases from J, with 9 bases between. Germline V lookup: CDR1 SGHTA, CDR2 FQGNSA. The CDR3 DNA sequence: TGTGCCAGCAGCTTAGCGGGACGGGGTAATGAAAAACTGTTTTTT. Its translation: CASSLAGRGNEKLFF.

The genes are TRBV6-5 and TRBJ2-7; D is uncertain. CDR1 MNHEY and CDR2 SVGAGI come from the germline V gene. The CDR3 spans 11 residues. The V end was cut by 5 bases, the J end by 7 bases, with 9 bases between. This chain's CDR3 is CASSNPREQYF. CDR3 DNA: TGTGCCAGCAGTAATCCCAGGGAGCAGTACTTC.

The rearrangement links TRBV27 to TRBJ1-2, with D perhaps matching TRBD1 (6 bases). The ends were cut back, 3 bases at V and 6 bases at J, with 17 bases in the middle. Germline-derived CDR1 and CDR2 are MNHEY and SMNVEV (reference sequence). The CDR3 is 15 amino acids. The CDR3 here is CASSFDARGVDGYTF. CDR3 in DNA: TGTGCCAGCAGTTTCGACGCCAGGGGTGTGGATGGCTACACCTTC.

The chain joins TRBV9 to TRBJ2-1; 7 bases are a match to TRBD2. Losses at the gene ends were 2 bases for V and 7 bases for J; bases not matched to a gene: 3. This CDR3 has 13 amino acids. The germline V gene has CDR1 SGDLS and CDR2 YYNGEE. This CDR3 is CASSVGGSNEQFF. In DNA, the CDR3 is TGTGCCAGCAGCGTTGGCGGGAGTAATGAGCAGTTCTTC.

The chain recombines TRBV7-8 with TRBJ1-5; 8 bases fit TRBD1. Germline assignment: CDR1 SGHVS and CDR2 FQNEAQ. The length of the CDR3 is 17 residues. V lost 0 bases to trimming and J lost 1 base; unmatched junction nucleotides: 5. This CDR3 reads CASSLAWDRRSNQPQHF. The CDR3 nucleotides read TGTGCCAGCAGCTTAGCCTGGGACAGGAGAAGCAATCAGCCCCAGCATTTT.

The chain has TRBV27 and TRBJ1-1, with D unresolved. From germline, CDR1 is MNHEY and CDR2 SMNVEV (reference sequence). The CDR3 sequence is 14 residues long. Trimming shortened V by 5 bases and J by 7 bases, and 17 bases separated the two germline ends. The CDR3 loop reads CASSPRGVVGEAFF. In DNA, the CDR3 is TGTGCCAGCAGTCCTCGTGGGGTGGTGGGTGAAGCTTTCTTT.

The chain uses TRBV5-6 and TRBJ2-1; 11 bases match TRBD2. The germline V gene encodes CDR1 SGHDT and CDR2 YYEEEE. Germline trimming cut 1 base from V and 5 bases from J; bases unmatched to any gene: 5. This CDR3 contains 16 residues. The CDR3 is CASSLIGTSGNNEQFF. The CDR3 nucleotides are TGTGCCAGCAGCTTGATAGGGACTAGCGGTAACAATGAGCAGTTCTTC.